Each of the 25 T cell receptor beta chains below was sequenced from the same sample in a study of cytomegalovirus exposure and HLA in healthy donors. PCR primers comprised 60 Vbeta and 13 Jbeta primers. Sequencing used immunoSEQ multiplex PCR; TCRdb keeps in-frame clones, though not all of them. This table holds approximately 110,000 clones, more than 65% found once. Sequenced sample: PBMCs. These receptors all stem from a woman aged 60-75 years in good health and CMV-seropositive.

This chain uses TRBV7-9 with TRBJ1-5; 9 bases align to TRBD1. Germline assignment: CDR1 SEHNR and CDR2 FQNEAQ (reference sequence). V was clipped by 5 bases and J by 4 bases; unmatched bases: 3. There are 14 residues in the CDR3. The CDR3, as DNA: TGTGCCAGCAGCCCACAGGGGGCAAATCAGCCCCAGCATTTT. Its protein is CASSPQGANQPQHF.

The rearrangement links TRBV18 to TRBJ2-1; TRBD1 matches at 7 bases. CDR1 and CDR2 (germline): KGHSH, LQKENI. This CDR3 comprises 13 residues. Trimming took 6 bases from V and 5 from J; bases not matched to a gene: 4. As DNA, the CDR3 is TGTGCCAGCTCCCGCGGACAGGACAATGAGCAGTTCTTC. Its protein is CASSRGQDNEQFF.

This clone was seen a handful of times. The chain uses TRBV4-2 and TRBJ2-3, with TRBD2 matching over 11 bases. CDR1 LGHNA and CDR2 YNFKEQ come from the germline V gene. The CDR3 has 16 residues. V dropped 4 bases and J dropped 2; count of bases not matched to a gene: 5. For the CDR3, the DNA is TGTGCCAGCAGCCTGGGACTAGCGGTCCTCACAGATACGCAGTATTTT. Protein product: CASSLGLAVLTDTQYF.

The chain employs TRBV6-6 and TRBJ1-1, with a tentative D call TRBD1 (5 bases). Trimming took off 1 base at V and 7 bases at J, with 7 bases between the two ends. Germline CDR1 MNHNY, CDR2 SVGAGI (reference sequence). There are 12 residues in the CDR3. The CDR3 nucleotides read TGTGCCAGCAGTTACTGGGGGGGTGAAGCTTTCTTT. This encodes CASSYWGGEAFF.

The chain combines TRBV2 with TRBJ2-7; tentatively, D is TRBD1 (6 bases). Deletions cut 3 bases from V and 1 base from J, with 10 bases between. The CDR3 runs to 14 residues. Germline assignment: CDR1 SNHLY and CDR2 FYNNEI. The CDR3 DNA reads TGTGCCAGCAGTGATCACAGGGAGTCCTACGAGCAGTACTTC. It translates to CASSDHRESYEQYF.

The chain has TRBV2 and TRBJ2-3; 10 bases agree with TRBD2. Per the germline V gene, CDR1 is SNHLY and CDR2 is FYNNEI. Losses at the gene ends were 3 bases for V and 5 bases for J; bases not matched to a gene: 8. This CDR3 contains 16 residues. The CDR3 coding sequence is TGTGCCAGCAGTGATCGGCTAGCGGGGGCGGGAGATACGCAGTATTTT. Its protein is CASSDRLAGAGDTQYF.

The gene calls are TRBV5-1 and TRBJ1-5; possibly TRBD1 for D (5 bases). CDR3 length: 15 amino acids. Germline loops: CDR1 SGHRS, CDR2 YFSETQ. Trimming took 0 bases from V and 7 from J, leaving 14 bases between them. In DNA form, the CDR3 reads TGCGCCAGCAGCTTGGATCAGGGCGTCGGCCAGCCCCAGCATTTT. The encoded protein is CASSLDQGVGQPQHF.

J is TRBJ2-1 and V is TRBV10-3, with TRBD2 as a possible D gene (6 bases). V lost 0 bases and J 6 bases, leaving 18 bases between the germline ends. Looked up from germline, CDR1 is ENHRY and CDR2 is SYGVKD. The CDR3 has 17 residues. As DNA, the CDR3 is TGTGCCATCAGTGAGTCCCCCGGGACTCGGCTTAGCAATGAGCAGTTCTTC. This gives the protein CAISESPGTRLSNEQFF.

CDR3 loop: CASSPRAGASREQYF. In DNA form, the CDR3 reads TGTGCCAGTAGTCCCCGGGCGGGGGCTTCTAGGGAGCAGTACTTC. This rearrangement joins TRBV19 to TRBJ2-7; tentative D call: TRBD2 (7 bases). Trimming removed 5 bases at V and 7 bases at J, with 21 bases between. Germline assignment: CDR1 LNHDA and CDR2 SQIVND (reference sequence). This CDR3 has 15 amino acids. The full variable domain, completed using reference TRBV19 and TRBJ2-7, is DGGITQSPKYLFRKEGQNVTLSCEQNLNHDAMYWYRQDPGQGLRLIYYSQIVNDFQKGDIAEGYSVSREKKESFPLTVTSAQKNPTAFYLCASSPRAGASREQYFGPGTRLTVT.

The V call is TRBV5-1, the J call TRBJ2-7; possible D gene TRBD1, 5 bases. V was trimmed by 0 bases and J by 5 bases, leaving 9 bases between them. Germline CDR1 and CDR2: SGHRS and YFSETQ. The CDR3 runs to 13 residues. In DNA form, the CDR3 reads TGCGCCAGCAGCTTGGTGCCAGGGAACGAGCAGTACTTC. Translating it yields CASSLVPGNEQYF.

This clone was observed a handful of times. The rearrangement uses TRBV7-2 and TRBJ1-1, with 7 bases aligning to TRBD1. Germline V gene lookup returns CDR1 SGHTA and CDR2 FQGNSA. CDR3 length: 12 residues. Trimming at V came to 2 bases and at J to 8 bases, leaving 2 bases not matched to a gene. The CDR3 DNA reads as TGTGCCAGCAGCTTAACGGGACAGGAAGCTTTCTTT. This gives the protein CASSLTGQEAFF. The complete variable domain, with remaining parts taken from reference TRBV7-2 and TRBJ1-1, reads GAGVSQSPSNKVTEKGKDVELRCDPISGHTALYWYRQSLGQGLEFLIYFQGNSAPDKSGLPSDRFSAERTGGSVSTLTIQRTQQEDSAVYLCASSLTGQEAFFGQGTRLTVV.

The V and J genes are TRBV7-9 and TRBJ1-2, with D hard to call. CDR1 is SEHNR and CDR2 is FQNEAQ in the germline V gene (reference sequence). The CDR3 length is 12 residues. The V gene lost 4 bases and the J gene lost 8 bases, with 11 bases spanning the gap. The CDR3 protein is CASSSEGYGYTF. CDR3 nucleotide sequence: TGTGCCAGCAGCTCGGAGGGATACGGCTACACCTTC. Supplemented by reference TRBV7-9 and TRBJ1-2, the full variable domain reads DTGVSQNPRHKITKRGQNVTFRCDPISEHNRLYWYRQTLGQGPEFLTYFQNEAQLEKSRLLSDRFSAERPKGSFSTLEIQRTEQGDSAMYLCASSSEGYGYTFGSGTRLTVV.

This chain joins TRBV28 and TRBJ1-2; TRBD1 might be the D (5 bases). V shed 6 bases and J shed 4 bases, with 18 bases lying between them. The CDR3 spans 15 residues. The germline CDR1 and CDR2 sequences are MDHEN and SYDVKM. The CDR3 DNA reads as TGTGCCAGCAGCCCAAGCTCAGGGTCGGGCTATGGCTACACCTTC. It specifies CASSPSSGSGYGYTF.

The chain recombines TRBV18 with TRBJ2-3; 9 bases align to TRBD2. Per the germline V gene, CDR1 is KGHSH and CDR2 is LQKENI. With 3 bases clipped from V and 6 bases from J, the junction kept 7 bases outside the gene matches. The CDR3 is 15 residues long. The CDR3 reads CASSPGGGVVDTQYF. DNA of the CDR3: TGTGCCAGCTCACCCGGCGGGGGGGTCGTGGATACGCAGTATTTT.

The chain couples TRBV4-3 to TRBJ1-1; 9 positions match TRBD1. Germline V lookup: CDR1 LGHNA, CDR2 YSLEER. Trimming took 2 bases from V and 8 from J; bases not matched to a gene: 6. There are 14 residues in the CDR3. The CDR3 is CASSQPGQGKEAFF. The CDR3 DNA reads as TGCGCCAGCAGCCAACCGGGACAGGGTAAGGAAGCTTTCTTT.

The chain links TRBV2 to TRBJ2-3; 7 bases line up with TRBD2. V was pared by 9 bases and J by 1 base, with 10 bases of the junction left unmatched. Germline V lookup: CDR1 SNHLY, CDR2 FYNNEI. This CDR3 is built from 15 residues. The CDR3 bases are TGTGCCAGTCCCCGAGGGCTAGCGGGCACAGATACGCAGTATTTT. It specifies CASPRGLAGTDTQYF.

The chain combines TRBV19 with TRBJ1-6, with D possibly being TRBD1 (6 bases). V lost 5 bases to trimming and J lost 10 bases, with 18 bases between them. CDR1 and CDR2 (germline): LNHDA, SQIVND (reference sequence). The CDR3 has 15 residues. The CDR3 spells CASSVRGPGESPLHF. The CDR3 DNA sequence: TGTGCCAGTAGTGTCAGGGGACCCGGTGAATCACCCCTCCACTTT.

This chain connects TRBV25-1 to TRBJ1-3, with a possible D match to TRBD1 (6 bases). Germline lookup yields CDR1 MGHDK and CDR2 SYGVNS. Trimming took 4 bases from V and 7 from J, leaving 14 bases between them. This CDR3 is 14 amino acids long. The CDR3 DNA sequence: TGTGCCAGCAGTGGGACAGTTCCAGGCAACACCATATATTTT. It specifies CASSGTVPGNTIYF.

This clone was observed a single time. V and J are TRBV5-1 and TRBJ1-1; 11 bases align to TRBD1. The CDR3 spans 15 residues. The junction had 6 bases not matched to a gene; V was cut back by 5 bases and J by 3 bases. The V gene's germline CDR1 is SGHRS and CDR2 YFSETQ. CDR3 in DNA: TGCGCCAGCAGGACCGGACAGGGGGCTCACACTGAAGCTTTCTTT. Residues: CASRTGQGAHTEAFF.

This rearrangement joins TRBV9 to TRBJ2-1; perhaps TRBD1 as D (5 bases). In germline, CDR1 is SGDLS, CDR2 YYNGEE. The CDR3 covers 14 residues. Trimming stripped 0 bases from V and 4 bases from J, with 8 bases between. The CDR3 DNA sequence: TGTGCCAGCAGCGTAGGTCAGGGTTACAATGAGCAGTTCTTC. As protein: CASSVGQGYNEQFF.

V gene TRBV28 combines with J gene TRBJ1-2; TRBD1 matches 9 bases. The CDR3 spans 16 residues. Per germline, CDR1 MDHEN and CDR2 SYDVKM. The trim removed 5 bases at V and 5 bases at J, leaving 12 bases unmatched. This chain's CDR3 is CASSPSDRGYFYGYTF. DNA for the CDR3: TGTGCCAGCAGTCCTTCCGACAGGGGGTATTTTTATGGCTACACCTTC.

This clone was detected a few times. The DNA for the CDR3 is TGTGCCAGCAGCGGAGACGGTACTGGCTACGAGCAGTACTTC. This translates into CASSGDGTGYEQYF. The chain employs TRBV4-2 and TRBJ2-7; D gene uncertain. The V gene lost 5 bases and the J gene lost 3 bases, with 14 bases spanning the gap. The CDR3 covers 14 residues. The germline CDR1 and CDR2 sequences are LGHNA and YNFKEQ.

This clone was seen a handful of times. The chain is built from TRBV4-3 and TRBJ1-1; D is perhaps TRBD1 (5 bases). Germline loops: CDR1 LGHNA, CDR2 YSLEER. The CDR3 has 17 residues. Trimming removed 0 bases at V and 1 base at J, with 15 bases between. The CDR3 DNA sequence: TGCGCCAGCAGCCAAGACGCGGGCAGGAGGGGGAACACTGAAGCTTTCTTT. Amino acid sequence: CASSQDAGRRGNTEAFF.

The chain joins TRBV5-1 to TRBJ1-5, with a weak D call TRBD1 (5 bases). Germline loops: CDR1 SGHRS, CDR2 YFSETQ. Trimming cost V 0 bases and J 4 bases, with 8 bases left between them. The CDR3 spans 14 residues. CDR3 coding DNA: TGCGCCAGCAGCTTGGGGACACCTAATCAGCCCCAGCATTTT. As protein: CASSLGTPNQPQHF. Using reference TRBV5-1 and TRBJ1-5 for the parts outside the CDR3, the full variable domain is KAGVTQTPRYLIKTRGQQVTLSCSPISGHRSVSWYQQTPGQGLQFLFEYFSETQRNKGNFPGRFSGRQFSNSRSEMNVSTLELGDSALYLCASSLGTPNQPQHFGDGTRLSIL.

V and J are TRBV19 and TRBJ1-2; 7 bases agree with TRBD1. The CDR3 has 15 residues. Germline V gene data show CDR1 as LNHDA and CDR2 as SQIVND (reference sequence). Trimming cost V 5 bases and J 1 base; bases outside gene matches: 7. CDR3 sequence (DNA): TGTGCCAGTAGTGTTAGGACAGGACTTAACTATGGCTACACCTTC. It encodes CASSVRTGLNYGYTF.